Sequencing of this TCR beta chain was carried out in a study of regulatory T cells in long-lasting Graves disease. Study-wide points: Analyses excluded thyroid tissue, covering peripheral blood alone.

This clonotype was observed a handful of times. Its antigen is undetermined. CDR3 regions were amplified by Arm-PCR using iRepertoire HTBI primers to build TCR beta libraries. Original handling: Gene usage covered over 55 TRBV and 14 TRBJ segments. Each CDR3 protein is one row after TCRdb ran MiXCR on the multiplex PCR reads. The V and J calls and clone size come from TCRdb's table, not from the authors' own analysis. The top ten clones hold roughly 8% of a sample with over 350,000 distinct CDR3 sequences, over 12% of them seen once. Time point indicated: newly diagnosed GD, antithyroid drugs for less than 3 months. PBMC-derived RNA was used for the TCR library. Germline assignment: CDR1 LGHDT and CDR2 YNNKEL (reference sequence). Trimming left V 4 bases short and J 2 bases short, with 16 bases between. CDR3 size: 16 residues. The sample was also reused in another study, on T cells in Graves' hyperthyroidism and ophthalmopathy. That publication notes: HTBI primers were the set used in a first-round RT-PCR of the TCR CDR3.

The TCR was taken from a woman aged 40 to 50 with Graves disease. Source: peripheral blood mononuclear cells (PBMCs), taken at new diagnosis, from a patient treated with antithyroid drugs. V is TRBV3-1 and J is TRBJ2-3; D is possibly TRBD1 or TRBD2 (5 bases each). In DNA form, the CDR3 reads TGTGCCAGCAGCCCGAGGGGACCGACCTTCACAGATACGCAGTATTTT. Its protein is CASSPRGPTFTDTQYF.